One and the same sample provided the 13 T cell receptor beta chains below, sequenced in a study of radiotherapy plus CTLA-4 blockade in lung cancer listed by TCRdb under 2018. The library came from the immunoSEQ multiplex PCR assay. Drawn from immuneACCESS, this table holds only the in-frame rearrangements with V and J called that TCRdb kept. Clones are partly lost; checked studies trace under half to an unresolved V gene and leave the rest unexplained. This sample lists about 80,000 clones; around 87% were detected once. The top ten hold 0.85% to 0.95% of the sample. Sequenced here: peripheral blood, sampled from a patient treated with radiotherapy plus ipilimumab. All receptors derive from a human donor with non-small cell lung cancer who had stable disease on radiotherapy plus ipilimumab.

J is TRBJ2-7 and V is TRBV6-5; a weak D match, TRBD1 (6 bases). CDR1 and CDR2 from the germline V gene are MNHEY and SVGAGI. V shed 7 bases and J shed 3 bases, with 19 bases lying between them. The CDR3 runs 15 residues. Here the CDR3 reads CASTLYPAGDYEQYF. CDR3 DNA sequence: TGTGCCAGCACCCTCTACCCGGCAGGGGACTACGAGCAGTACTTC.

The V and J genes are TRBV7-8 and TRBJ1-1, with D tentatively TRBD1 (5 bases). This CDR3 region has 12 residues. V was clipped by 7 bases and J by 5 bases, with 11 bases between them. Germline-derived CDR1 and CDR2 are SGHVS and FQNEAQ. The CDR3 reads CASKRGGTEAFF. CDR3 bases: TGTGCCAGCAAGCGCGGGGGTACTGAAGCTTTCTTT.

The chain combines TRBV5-1 with TRBJ1-2; TRBD1 aligns across 10 bases. V lost 3 bases and J lost 5; bases outside the gene matches: 4. This CDR3 is built from 14 residues. CDR1 is SGHRS and CDR2 is YFSETQ in the germline V gene. The CDR3 DNA sequence: TGCGCCAGCAGCTCCTCGGACAGGGGGTATGGCTACACCTTC. As protein: CASSSSDRGYGYTF. Looking up the rest from reference TRBV5-1 and TRBJ1-2 gives the full variable domain: KAGVTQTPRYLIKTRGQQVTLSCSPISGHRSVSWYQQTPGQGLQFLFEYFSETQRNKGNFPGRFSGRQFSNSRSEMNVSTLELGDSALYLCASSSSDRGYGYTFGSGTRLTVV.

V is TRBV28 and J is TRBJ2-7; possibly TRBD1 or TRBD2 for D (5 bases each). V dropped 5 bases and J dropped 0 bases, with 11 bases sitting between them. Germline CDR1 reads MDHEN; CDR2 reads SYDVKM. This CDR3 region has 14 residues. Written as DNA, the CDR3 is TGTGCCAGCAGTACGCCGGGGCCCTCCTACGAGCAGTACTTC. Translated, it gives CASSTPGPSYEQYF. Full variable domain (outside the CDR3, taken from reference TRBV28 and TRBJ2-7): DVKVTQSSRYLVKRTGEKVFLECVQDMDHENMFWYRQDPGLGLRLIYFSYDVKMKEKGDIPEGYSVSREKKERFSLILESASTNQTSMYLCASSTPGPSYEQYFGPGTRLTVT.

The chain links TRBV5-1 to TRBJ1-2; D call uncertain. V lost 3 bases, J lost 0 bases, and 6 bases lay in between. CDR1 and CDR2 (germline): SGHRS, YFSETQ. This CDR3 spans 13 amino acids. The CDR3 region is CASSSATNYGYTF. The CDR3 DNA follows: TGCGCCAGCAGCTCAGCCACTAACTATGGCTACACCTTC.

The chain is built from TRBV2 and TRBJ2-1; TRBD2 agrees at 10 bases. Germline V gene sequence: CDR1 SNHLY, CDR2 FYNNEI. The trim removed 1 base at V and 5 bases at J, leaving 11 bases unmatched. This CDR3 has 18 amino acids. The CDR3 region is CASSEGFGASGGNNEQFF. The CDR3 bases are TGTGCCAGCAGTGAAGGGTTCGGGGCTAGCGGGGGTAACAATGAGCAGTTCTTC.

The genes are TRBV28 and TRBJ2-1; 7 positions agree with TRBD2. After removal of 7 bases from V and 7 bases from J, the junction contained 7 bases not matched to a gene. CDR3 size: 13 residues. Germline CDR1 and CDR2: MDHEN and SYDVKM. As DNA, the CDR3 is TGTGCCAGCATCCCTAGCGGTCCGAATGAGCAGTTCTTC. Translation: CASIPSGPNEQFF.

The V gene is TRBV9, the J gene TRBJ1-2, with 8 nucleotides matching TRBD1. Germline loops: CDR1 SGDLS, CDR2 YYNGEE. V was clipped by 4 bases and J by 4 bases; unmatched bases: 15. This CDR3 has 17 amino acids. Here the CDR3 reads CASSSTPRQGWGYGYTF. The CDR3 DNA reads TGTGCCAGCAGCTCGACGCCCAGACAGGGGTGGGGCTATGGCTACACCTTC.

The chain carries TRBV5-4 and TRBJ2-3; a weak D match, TRBD2 (5 bases). V lost 1 base and J lost 4, with 19 bases in between. The CDR3 is made up of 17 amino acids. Germline V gene lookup returns CDR1 SGHNT and CDR2 YYREEE (reference sequence). CDR3 nucleotide sequence: TGTGCCAGCAGCTTGCCACCCCGAGGGTGGAGCCCAGATACGCAGTATTTT. It translates to CASSLPPRGWSPDTQYF.

The chain uses TRBV6-5 and TRBJ1-2; 9 bases are shared with TRBD1. In germline, CDR1 is MNHEY, CDR2 SVGAGI. This CDR3 region has 15 residues. V shed 5 bases and J 5 bases; nucleotides not matched to a gene: 9. CDR3 amino acids: CASSAYRDREYGYTF. In DNA form, the CDR3 reads TGTGCCAGCAGTGCGTACCGGGACAGGGAATATGGCTACACCTTC.

The genes are TRBV21-1 and TRBJ2-5; the D segment call TRBD2 is taken from the table without a DNA check. TRBV21-1 constitutes a pseudogene. The CDR3 covers 17 residues. CDR3 in DNA: TGTGCCAGCAGCAAAGTCTCACTAGCGGGAAATGAAGAGACCCAGTACTTC. The encoded protein is CASSKVSLAGNEETQYF.

The chain carries TRBV29-1 and TRBJ2-2; 8 bases line up with TRBD2. The CDR3 has 15 amino acids. The V gene's germline CDR1 is SQVTM and CDR2 ANQGSEA. J lost 6 bases, V lost 4 bases, and 10 bases had no gene match. DNA for the CDR3: TGCAGCGTTGCTCGCAGCGGGAGTATCGCCGGGGAGCTGTTTTTT. Translating it yields CSVARSGSIAGELFF.

This clone was observed a few times. The chain uses TRBV18 and TRBJ2-7; perhaps D is TRBD1 or TRBD2 (6 bases each). The germline CDR1 and CDR2 sequences are KGHSH and LQKENI. The V end lost 4 bases, the J end lost 0 bases, and 16 bases lay between the germline ends. This CDR3 contains 16 residues. The CDR3 is CASSLFAGQVSYEQYF. CDR3 bases: TGTGCCAGCTCACTGTTTGCGGGACAAGTCTCCTACGAGCAGTACTTC.